Following are 19 T cell receptor beta chains from one sample sequenced in a study of blood T cells in healthy people across ages. A sample-barcoded 5' primer and a J-beta primer mix were used in a second PCR of about 7 to 12 cycles. One entry per CDR3 protein, called by TCRdb with MiXCR from the 5' RACE reads. The top ten clones hold roughly 25% of a sample with hundreds of thousands of distinct CDR3 sequences, less than 80% of them seen once. Sample: blood. The receptors were gathered from a man aged 25-45 years in good health.

This clonotype was observed a few times. This rearrangement joins TRBV6-6 to TRBJ2-7; D gene unclear. The length of the CDR3 is 14 residues. Trimming pared 2 bases from V and 5 bases from J, leaving 13 bases between. The V gene's germline CDR1 is MNHNY and CDR2 SVGAGI (reference sequence). CDR3 nucleotides: TGTGCCAGCAGTTACCGGGCCCCTCCTGACGAGCAGTACTTC. Its translation: CASSYRAPPDEQYF.

This chain links TRBV5-1 with TRBJ2-5; 11 bases are shared with TRBD1. Trimming removed 0 bases from V and 2 bases from J; junction bases left unmatched: 6. The CDR3 covers 17 residues. Germline V lookup: CDR1 SGHRS, CDR2 YFSETQ. The chain's CDR3 is CASSLGMRDRGQETQYF. The CDR3 region has the DNA TGCGCCAGCAGCTTGGGAATGAGGGACAGGGGGCAAGAGACCCAGTACTTC.

The rearrangement joins TRBV5-6 to TRBJ2-7; 7 bases are a match to TRBD1. The CDR3 is 15 amino acids. J gave up 6 bases and V 2 bases, and 11 bases lay outside the gene matches. The germline V gene encodes CDR1 SGHDT and CDR2 YYEEEE. The DNA of the CDR3 is TGTGCCAGCAGCTTCGACGGGACAGCCAGGCGCGAGCAGTACTTC. It yields the protein CASSFDGTARREQYF.

V is TRBV10-3 and J is TRBJ2-5, with TRBD2 identical over 7 bases. The J call may be in error: the DNA end matches TRBJ2-1 better. The length of the CDR3 is 16 residues. Germline V gives CDR1 ENHRY, CDR2 SYGVKD. CDR3 protein: CAISENKVAGEETQFF. CDR3 bases: TGTGCCATCAGTGAGAACAAGGTTGCGGGGGAAGAGACCCAGTTCTTC.

This clonotype was picked up one time. The V gene is TRBV6-5, the J gene TRBJ1-1; D is unclear. Trimming pared 6 bases from V and 1 base from J, leaving 12 bases between. This CDR3 comprises 14 residues. The V gene's germline CDR1 is MNHEY and CDR2 SVGAGI. CDR3 sequence (DNA): TGTGCCAGCAGCCCCGACATGTGGAACACTGAAGCTTTCTTT. Encoded protein: CASSPDMWNTEAFF.

This clonotype was counted at least ten times. This chain joins TRBV27 and TRBJ2-6; D remains ambiguous. V dropped 6 bases and J dropped 4 bases, with 10 bases sitting between them. Germline loops: CDR1 MNHEY, CDR2 SMNVEV (reference sequence). The CDR3 contains 14 residues. The CDR3 protein is CASSPDPGANVLTF. Here the CDR3 DNA reads TGTGCCAGCAGCCCAGACCCAGGGGCCAACGTCCTGACTTTC. The full variable domain, rest sourced from reference TRBV27 and TRBJ2-6, is EAQVTQNPRYLITVTGKKLTVTCSQNMNHEYMSWYRQDPGLGLRQIYYSMNVEVTDKGDVPEGYKVSRKEKRNFPLILESPSPNQTSLYFCASSPDPGANVLTFGAGSRLTVL.

This clonotype was recorded once. The V call is TRBV10-3, the J call TRBJ2-5, with D perhaps matching TRBD2 (7 bases). The J call may be incorrect, as the DNA end agrees better with TRBJ2-7. The CDR3 length is 17 residues. Germline CDR1 and CDR2: ENHRY and SYGVKD. The CDR3 region has the DNA TGTGCCATCAGGAGAGACCCCGGGAGGACAGATCCTCGCGAGCAGTACTTC. Translated: CAIRRDPGRTDPREQYF.

The table lists this clonotype with a few counts. This CDR3 reads CASSPESALGPEKLFF. CDR3 nucleotides: TGCGCCAGCAGCCCAGAGAGCGCCCTCGGGCCCGAAAAACTGTTTTTT. This chain links TRBV4-3 with TRBJ1-4; D call uncertain. Germline CDR1 and CDR2: LGHNA and YSLEER. The V end lost 4 bases, the J end lost 8 bases, and 20 bases lay between the germline ends. The CDR3 is 16 amino acids.

J is TRBJ2-5 and V is TRBV20-1; D gene unclear. The ends were cut back, 6 bases at V and 1 base at J, with 12 bases in the middle. Per the germline V gene, CDR1 is DFQATT and CDR2 is SNEGSKA (reference sequence). The CDR3 spans 13 residues. The CDR3 region has the DNA TGCAGTGCACGGCGGCACCCCCAAGAGACCCAGTACTTC. Translation: CSARRHPQETQYF.

The chain is built from TRBV7-2 and TRBJ2-7, with 8 bases matching TRBD1. The CDR3 is 15 amino acids. Losses at the gene ends were 4 bases for V and 4 bases for J; bases not matched to a gene: 9. CDR1 is SGHTA, CDR2 FQGNSA, per germline. The CDR3 region has the DNA TGTGCCAGCAGCTCCTATGGCAGGGGGCTTTACGAGCAGTACTTC. Translation gives CASSSYGRGLYEQYF.

The chain recombines TRBV7-2 with TRBJ2-7; D may match TRBD1 or TRBD2 (5 bases each). Germline-derived CDR1 and CDR2 are SGHTA and FQGNSA. Trimming shortened V by 5 bases and J by 4 bases, and 18 bases separated the two germline ends. This CDR3 is 15 amino acids long. This CDR3 is CASSPRGTGAYEQYF. DNA for the CDR3: TGTGCCAGCAGCCCCCGGGGTACAGGCGCGTACGAGCAGTACTTC. Drawing the rest from reference TRBV7-2 and TRBJ2-7, the complete variable domain is GAGVSQSPSNKVTEKGKDVELRCDPISGHTALYWYRQSLGQGLEFLIYFQGNSAPDKSGLPSDRFSAERTGGSVSTLTIQRTQQEDSAVYLCASSPRGTGAYEQYFGPGTRLTVT.

This sequence joins TRBV28 and TRBJ2-1; no clear D gene. CDR1 is MDHEN and CDR2 is SYDVKM in the germline V gene. The CDR3 is 12 residues long. The V gene lost 6 bases and the J gene lost 7 bases, with 10 bases spanning the gap. The CDR3 protein is CASRDLLNEQFF. The DNA for the CDR3 is TGTGCCAGCAGAGATCTCCTTAATGAGCAGTTCTTC.

The rearrangement uses TRBV7-3 and TRBJ2-5; 7 positions match TRBD1. Germline V lookup: CDR1 SGHTA, CDR2 FQGTGA. J lost 11 bases, V lost 5 bases, and 11 bases had no gene match. This CDR3 is built from 13 residues. CDR3 residues: CASSPNRGKEQYF. Written as DNA, the CDR3 is TGTGCCAGCAGCCCCAACAGGGGTAAGGAGCAGTACTTC.

V usage is TRBV28 and J usage is TRBJ2-5, with 8 bases matching TRBD1. The J call may be incorrect, as the DNA end agrees better with TRBJ2-7. The germline V gene has CDR1 MDHEN and CDR2 SYDVKM. This CDR3 has 14 residues. For the CDR3, the DNA is TGTGCCAGCACCGTCGACAGGGGAGGAAACGAGCAGTACTTC. It encodes CASTVDRGGNEQYF.

The chain recombines TRBV27 with TRBJ2-1; D ambiguous. Trimming shortened V by 3 bases and J by 7 bases, and 10 bases separated the two germline ends. Germline loops: CDR1 MNHEY, CDR2 SMNVEV (reference sequence). This CDR3 has 13 amino acids. CDR3 protein: CASSFSRLNEQFF. The DNA for the CDR3 is TGTGCCAGCAGTTTTAGCAGGTTGAATGAGCAGTTCTTC.

With regard to this clonotype: An end of the junction differs from the germline gene, which may be a read error. The chain recombines TRBV20-1 with TRBJ2-1, with TRBD2 matching 11 bases. The CDR3 runs 11 residues. In germline, CDR1 is DFQATT, CDR2 SNEGSKA (reference sequence). In DNA, the CDR3 is TGTGCTAGCGGGGGGCCCTTTGAGCAGTTCTTC. It encodes CASGGPFEQFF.

The rearrangement joins TRBV11-1 to TRBJ2-1, with 9 bases aligning to TRBD1. In germline, CDR1 is SGHAT, CDR2 FQDESV (reference sequence). J gave up 6 bases and V 5 bases, and 14 bases lay outside the gene matches. This CDR3 spans 17 amino acids. CDR3 DNA: TGTGCCAGCAGCGCCGTACCGGGACAGGGCATTGCCAATGAGCAGTTCTTC. Residues: CASSAVPGQGIANEQFF.

This clonotype was seen only a few times. The rearrangement uses TRBV12-3 or TRBV12-4 and TRBJ2-5; 12 nucleotides match TRBD1. This CDR3 has 14 amino acids. Trimming cost V 6 bases and J 1 base; bases outside gene matches: 0. The CDR3 spells CASRGQGAQETQYF. The CDR3, as DNA: TGTGCCAGCAGGGGACAGGGGGCCCAAGAGACCCAGTACTTC.

The table lists this clonotype with a few counts. The V gene is TRBV27, the J gene TRBJ1-2; the D gene is possibly TRBD1 (5 bases). Trimming left V 5 bases short and J 3 bases short, with 16 bases between. The CDR3 is 15 residues long. CDR1 MNHEY and CDR2 SMNVEV come from the germline V gene (reference sequence). CDR3 sequence (DNA): TGTGCCAGCAGTCCCGCTACAGGAGTGGACTATGGCTACACCTTC. This sequence encodes CASSPATGVDYGYTF.